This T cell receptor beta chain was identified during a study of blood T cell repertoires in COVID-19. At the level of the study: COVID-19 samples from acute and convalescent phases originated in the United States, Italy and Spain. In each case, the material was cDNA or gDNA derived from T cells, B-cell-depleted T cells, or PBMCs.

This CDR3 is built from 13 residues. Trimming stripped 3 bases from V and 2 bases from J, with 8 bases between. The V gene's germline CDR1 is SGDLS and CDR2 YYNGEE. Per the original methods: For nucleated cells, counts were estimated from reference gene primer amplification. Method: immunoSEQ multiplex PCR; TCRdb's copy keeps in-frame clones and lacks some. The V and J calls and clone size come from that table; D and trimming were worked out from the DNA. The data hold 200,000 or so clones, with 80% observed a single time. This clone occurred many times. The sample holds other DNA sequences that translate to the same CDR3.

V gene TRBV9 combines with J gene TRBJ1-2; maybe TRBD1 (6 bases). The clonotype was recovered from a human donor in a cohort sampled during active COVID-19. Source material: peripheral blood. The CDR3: CASSAGTNYGYTF. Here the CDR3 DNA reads TGTGCCAGCAGCGCCGGGACAAACTATGGCTACACCTTC. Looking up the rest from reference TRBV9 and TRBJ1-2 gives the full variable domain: DSGVTQTPKHLITATGQRVTLRCSPRSGDLSVYWYQQSLDQGLQFLIQYYNGEERAKGNILERFSAQQFPDLHSELNLSSLELGDSALYFCASSAGTNYGYTFGSGTRLTVV.